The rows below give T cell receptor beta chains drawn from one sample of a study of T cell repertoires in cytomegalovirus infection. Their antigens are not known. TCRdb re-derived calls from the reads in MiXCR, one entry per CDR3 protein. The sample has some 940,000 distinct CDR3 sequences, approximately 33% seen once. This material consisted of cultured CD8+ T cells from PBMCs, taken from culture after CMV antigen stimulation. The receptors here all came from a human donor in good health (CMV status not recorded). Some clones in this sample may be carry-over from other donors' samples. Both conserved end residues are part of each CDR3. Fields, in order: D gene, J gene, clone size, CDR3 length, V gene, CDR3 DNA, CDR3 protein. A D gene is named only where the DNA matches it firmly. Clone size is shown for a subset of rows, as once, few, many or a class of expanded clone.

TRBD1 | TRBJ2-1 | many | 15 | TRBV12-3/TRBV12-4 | TGTGCCAGCAGTTTAGGCAGGGGGACGCTGAATGAGCAGTTCTTC | CASSLGRGTLNEQFF
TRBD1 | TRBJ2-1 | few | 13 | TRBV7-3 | TGTGCCAGCAGCGTACAGGGGGCTGATGAGCAGTTCTTC | CASSVQGADEQFF
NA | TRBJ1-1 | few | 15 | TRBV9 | TGTGCCAGCAGCGTAGGAGGACAGTCCGGCACTGAAGCTTTCTTT | CASSVGGQSGTEAFF
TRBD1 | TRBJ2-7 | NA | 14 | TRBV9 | TGTGCCAGCAGCGAAGGACAGGGCACCTACGAGCAGTACTTC | CASSEGQGTYEQYF
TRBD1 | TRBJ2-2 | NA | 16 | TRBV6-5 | TGTGCCAGCAGTTACGAGGCGGACAGGGCCACCGGGGAGCTGTTTTTT | CASSYEADRATGELFF
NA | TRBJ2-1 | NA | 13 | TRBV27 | TGTGCCAGCAGGGACGTAGCCTACAATGAGCAGTTCTTC | CASRDVAYNEQFF
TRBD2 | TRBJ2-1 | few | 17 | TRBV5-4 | TGTGCCAGCAGCTCAGGAGGCGAGGGAGGGATTATAGATGAGCAGTTCTTC | CASSSGGEGGIIDEQFF
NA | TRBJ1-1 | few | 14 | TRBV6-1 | TGTGCCAGCAGTGAATGGGAAAGAGGGACTGAAGCTTTCTTT | CASSEWERGTEAFF
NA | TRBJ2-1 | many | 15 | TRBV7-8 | TGTGCCAGCAGCTGGGAGCTAGCTTCTTACAATGAGCAGTTCTTC | CASSWELASYNEQFF
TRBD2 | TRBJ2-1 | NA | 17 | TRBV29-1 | TGCAGCGTCGAACACCCTCGTGTAGCGGGGGCTTCCAATGAGCAGTTCTTC | CSVEHPRVAGASNEQFF
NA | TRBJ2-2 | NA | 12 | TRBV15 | TGTGCCACCCCGACGAACACCGGGGAGCTGTTTTTT | CATPTNTGELFF
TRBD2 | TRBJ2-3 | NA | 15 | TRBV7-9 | TGTGCCAGCAGCACCACTAGCGGGAGCACAGATACGCAGTATTTT | CASSTTSGSTDTQYF
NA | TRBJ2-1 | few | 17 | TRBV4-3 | TGCGCCAGCAGCGAACAGGAGTTGGTTGGCGCCTACAATGAGCAGTTCTTC | CASSEQELVGAYNEQFF
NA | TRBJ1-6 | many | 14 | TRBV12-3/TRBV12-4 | TGTGCCAGCAGTGAAATTGCCGATAATTCACCCCTCCACTTT | CASSEIADNSPLHF
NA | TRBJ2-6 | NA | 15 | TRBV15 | TGTGCCATCCCGGGCCCCACGGCAGGGGCCAACGTCCTGACTTTC | CAIPGPTAGANVLTF
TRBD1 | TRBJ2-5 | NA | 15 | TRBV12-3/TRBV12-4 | TGTGCCAGCAGGCCGGGACAGGGGACTGGCGAGACCCAGTACTTC | CASRPGQGTGETQYF
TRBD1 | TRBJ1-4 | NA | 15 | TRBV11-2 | TGTGCCAGCAGCTCGACAGGGGGGGGGAATGAAAAACTGTTTTTT | CASSSTGGGNEKLFF
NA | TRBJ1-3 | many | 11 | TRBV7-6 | TGTGCCAGCAAGACTGGAAACACCATATATTTT | CASKTGNTIYF
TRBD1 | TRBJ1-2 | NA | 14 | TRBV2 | TGTGCCAGCCTTGGACAGGGACTTCCCTATGGCTACACCTTC | CASLGQGLPYGYTF
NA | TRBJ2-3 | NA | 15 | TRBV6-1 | TGTGCCAGCAGTGAAGAAGACAGGGGAGGGGATACGCAGTATTTT | CASSEEDRGGDTQYF
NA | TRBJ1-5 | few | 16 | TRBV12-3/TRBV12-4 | TGTGCCAGCAGTTTTACTCCACAACAGGGCAATCAGCCCCAGCATTTT | CASSFTPQQGNQPQHF
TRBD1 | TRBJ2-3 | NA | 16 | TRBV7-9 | TGTGCCAGCAGCTCCTCCGACAGGGCTGTTACAGATACGCAGTATTTT | CASSSSDRAVTDTQYF
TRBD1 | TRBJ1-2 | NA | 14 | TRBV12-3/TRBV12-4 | TGTGCCAGCAGGATGGACAGGGCGAACTATGGCTACACCTTC | CASRMDRANYGYTF
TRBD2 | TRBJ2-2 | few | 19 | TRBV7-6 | TGTGCCAGCAGCTACCCATCTAGCGGGGGGGCATCCGGGACCGGGGAGCTGTTTTTT | CASSYPSSGGASGTGELFF
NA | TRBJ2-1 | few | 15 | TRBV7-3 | TGTGCCAGCAGCTTTACGGGGAGCTCCTACAATGAGCAGTTCTTC | CASSFTGSSYNEQFF
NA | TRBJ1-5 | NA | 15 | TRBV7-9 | TGTGCCAGCAGCTCCCCGGGGGGGGGCAATCAGCCCCAGCATTTT | CASSSPGGGNQPQHF
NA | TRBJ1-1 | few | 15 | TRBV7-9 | TGTGCCAGCAGCCCGCCCACCCCTGGGAACACTGAAGCTTTCTTT | CASSPPTPGNTEAFF
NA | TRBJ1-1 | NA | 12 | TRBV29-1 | TGCAGCGTTCTTGGGGAGAACACTGAAGCTTTCTTT | CSVLGENTEAFF
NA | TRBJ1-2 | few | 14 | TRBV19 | TGTGCCACCGACCAGCAGCACCACAACTATGGCTACACCTTC | CATDQQHHNYGYTF
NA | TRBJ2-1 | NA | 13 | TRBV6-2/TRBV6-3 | TGTGCCAGCAGTTACTCGGGAAGTACGGAGCAGTTCTTC | CASSYSGSTEQFF
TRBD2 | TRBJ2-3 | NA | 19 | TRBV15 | TGTGCCACCAGCAAAGCCGGGACTAGCGGGGCCACGAACACAGATACGCAGTATTTT | CATSKAGTSGATNTDTQYF
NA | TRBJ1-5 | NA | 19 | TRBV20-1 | TGCAGTGCTAGAGTATACAGGGATCCGAATCCCTATAGCAATCAGCCCCAGCATTTT | CSARVYRDPNPYSNQPQHF
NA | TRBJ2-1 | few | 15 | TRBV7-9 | TGTGCCAGCAGCTTAGTAGGGGCCACCTACAATGAGCAGTTCTTC | CASSLVGATYNEQFF
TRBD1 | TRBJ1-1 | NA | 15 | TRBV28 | TGTGCCAGCACCCCAAGGACAGGGGGCTTCTCTGAAGCTTTCTTT | CASTPRTGGFSEAFF
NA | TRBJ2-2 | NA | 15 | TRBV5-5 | TGTGCCAGCAGCTGGGGGCCAGGGGAAACCGGGGAGCTGTTTTTT | CASSWGPGETGELFF
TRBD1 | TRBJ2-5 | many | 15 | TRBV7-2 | TGTGCCAGCAGCCCACAGGGGGCCGTGGGGGAGACCCAGTACTTC | CASSPQGAVGETQYF
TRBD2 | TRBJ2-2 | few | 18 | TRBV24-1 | TGTGCCACCAGTGATCTAGCGGGGGTAGCCGAGGGCACCGGGGAGCTGTTTTTT | CATSDLAGVAEGTGELFF
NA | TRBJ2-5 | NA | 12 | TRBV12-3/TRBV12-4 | TGTGCCAGCAGCCTAAACGGGGAGAACCAGTACTTC | CASSLNGENQYF
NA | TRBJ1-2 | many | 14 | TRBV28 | TGTGCCAGCAGTCTGGGACGGCTAAACTATGGCTACACCTTC | CASSLGRLNYGYTF